Described below is a single T cell receptor (beta chain) sequence and its context. Its antigen remains unidentified. The CDR3 is 17 amino acids. V was shortened by 4 bases and J by 0 bases, with 19 bases between the two germline ends. Per germline, CDR1 SGHNT and CDR2 YENEEA. The data were taken from a study of OX40 agonist ivuxolimab in advanced cancers. The data were produced by immunoSEQ multiplex PCR, yet TCRdb's version contains in-frame clones alone and is incomplete. Here the sample spans roughly 68,000 clones, approximately 90% being singletons. Findings of the study overall: Clonal expansion was seen in CD4+ and CD8+ blood T cells by week 6 at 0.1 to 3.0 mg/kg.

The V and J genes are TRBV11-3 and TRBJ2-7; D gene unclear. Sequencing was performed on CD4+ or CD8+ T cells sorted from blood, taken in a trial of the OX40 agonist ivuxolimab. The sequence was obtained from an adult with an advanced solid tumor such as melanoma, head and neck, liver or kidney cancer. The DNA of the CDR3 is TGTGCCAGCAGCTCACCCCTAGGGCGAACTCACTCCTACGAGCAGTACTTC. Translating gives CASSSPLGRTHSYEQYF.